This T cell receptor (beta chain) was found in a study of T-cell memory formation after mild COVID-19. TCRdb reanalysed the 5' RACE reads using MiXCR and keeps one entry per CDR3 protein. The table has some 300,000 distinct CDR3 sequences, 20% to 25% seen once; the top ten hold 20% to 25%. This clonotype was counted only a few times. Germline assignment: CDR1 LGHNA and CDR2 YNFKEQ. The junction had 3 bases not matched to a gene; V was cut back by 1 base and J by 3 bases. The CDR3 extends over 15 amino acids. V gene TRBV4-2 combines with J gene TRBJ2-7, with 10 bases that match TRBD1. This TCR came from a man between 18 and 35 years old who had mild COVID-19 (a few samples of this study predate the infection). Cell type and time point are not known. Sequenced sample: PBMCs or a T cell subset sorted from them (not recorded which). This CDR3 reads CASSQAGTGVYEQYF. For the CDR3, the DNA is TGTGCCAGCAGCCAAGCCGGGACAGGGGTCTACGAGCAGTACTTC.